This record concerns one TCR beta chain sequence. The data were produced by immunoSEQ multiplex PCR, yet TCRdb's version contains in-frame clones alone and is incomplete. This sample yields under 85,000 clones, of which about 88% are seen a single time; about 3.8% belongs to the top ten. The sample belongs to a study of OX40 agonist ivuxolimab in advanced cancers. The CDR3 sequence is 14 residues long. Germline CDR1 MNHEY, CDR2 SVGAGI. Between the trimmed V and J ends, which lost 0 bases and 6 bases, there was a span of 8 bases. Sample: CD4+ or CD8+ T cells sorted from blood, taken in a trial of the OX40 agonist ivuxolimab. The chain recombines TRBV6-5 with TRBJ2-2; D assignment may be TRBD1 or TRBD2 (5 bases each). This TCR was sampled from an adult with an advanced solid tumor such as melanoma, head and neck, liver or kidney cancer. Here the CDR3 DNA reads TGTGCCAGCAGTTACTCCCGGGACGCCGGGGAGCTGTTTTTT. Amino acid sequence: CASSYSRDAGELFF.